The 7 T cell receptor beta chains below come from one sample, sequenced in a study of blood T cell repertoires in COVID-19. The assay was immunoSEQ multiplex PCR, and TCRdb's table has in-frame clones only and misses some. Counted here are approximately 18,000 clones, 80% to 90% occurring once; the ten biggest clones make up 7% to 8.5%. Sequencing was performed on peripheral blood. The receptors come from a man between 60 and 75 years old with acute or convalescent COVID-19.

J is TRBJ1-6 and V is TRBV5-1; D is undetermined. The length of the CDR3 is 14 residues. V lost 0 bases and J lost 7, with 8 bases in between. Germline V gives CDR1 SGHRS, CDR2 YFSETQ. This chain's CDR3 is CASSLALENSPLHF. CDR3 DNA sequence: TGCGCCAGCAGCTTGGCACTAGAGAATTCACCCCTCCACTTT.

The genes are TRBV7-3 and TRBJ1-5; D ambiguous. V lost 3 bases and J lost 0, with 12 bases in between. The germline CDR1 and CDR2 sequences are SGHTA and FQGTGA. CDR3 size: 16 residues. The CDR3 sequence: CASSLWWSYSNQPQHF. The DNA for the CDR3 is TGTGCCAGCAGCTTGTGGTGGAGCTATAGCAATCAGCCCCAGCATTTT.

The J gene is TRBJ1-6, the V gene TRBV2; no reliable D call. The germline V and J ends were trimmed by 4 bases and 8 bases, with 12 bases remaining between them. This CDR3 spans 14 amino acids. Germline loops: CDR1 SNHLY, CDR2 FYNNEI. For the CDR3, the DNA is TGTGCCAGCAGTGCTCAACAGCTACATTCACCCCTCCACTTT. It yields the protein CASSAQQLHSPLHF.

The chain is built from TRBV11-2 and TRBJ1-3; 8 positions agree with TRBD1. Germline CDR1 SGHAT, CDR2 FQNNGV. This CDR3 is built from 14 residues. V trimming: 6 bases; J trimming: 2 bases; junction bases outside the gene matches: 3. The CDR3 sequence: CASSQTGAGNTIYF. The CDR3 DNA reads as TGTGCCAGCAGTCAGACAGGGGCTGGAAACACCATATATTTT.

This clone was found a few times. The V call is TRBV27, the J call TRBJ1-1; unclear D gene. Per the germline V gene, CDR1 is MNHEY and CDR2 is SMNVEV (reference sequence). The CDR3 length is 14 residues. Trimming took off 7 bases at V and 3 bases at J, with 15 bases between the two ends. The CDR3 region has the DNA TGTGCCAGCAAGTCCCTTGGCGGGGACACTGAAGCTTTCTTT. Translating it yields CASKSLGGDTEAFF.

This clone was observed once. This rearrangement joins TRBV5-1 to TRBJ2-3; TRBD2 agrees at 8 bases. V shed 5 bases and J 0 bases; nucleotides not matched to a gene: 2. The CDR3 is 14 amino acids. Germline V gives CDR1 SGHRS, CDR2 YFSETQ. The CDR3 DNA reads TGCGCCAGCAGTCCGGGGGGGAGCACAGATACGCAGTATTTT. It encodes CASSPGGSTDTQYF.

The chain has TRBV27 and TRBJ1-2; D unresolved. CDR1 and CDR2 (germline): MNHEY, SMNVEV (reference sequence). The CDR3 contains 9 residues. V gave up 6 bases and J gave up 8 bases, with 4 bases separating them. The CDR3 protein is CASREGYTF. The CDR3 DNA reads TGTGCCAGCAGAGAGGGCTACACCTTC.